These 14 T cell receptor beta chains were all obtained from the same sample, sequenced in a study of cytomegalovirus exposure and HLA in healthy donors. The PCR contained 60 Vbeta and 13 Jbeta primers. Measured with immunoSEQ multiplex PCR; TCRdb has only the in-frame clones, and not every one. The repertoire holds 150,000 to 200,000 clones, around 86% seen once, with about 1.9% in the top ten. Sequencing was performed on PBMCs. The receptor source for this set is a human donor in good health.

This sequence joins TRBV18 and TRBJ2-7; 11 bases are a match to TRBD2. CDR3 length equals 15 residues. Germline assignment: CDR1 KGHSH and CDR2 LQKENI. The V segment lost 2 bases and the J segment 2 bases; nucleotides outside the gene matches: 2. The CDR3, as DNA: TGTGCCAGCTCACCAGGACTAGCGGGTGCCTACGAGCAGTACTTC. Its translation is CASSPGLAGAYEQYF.

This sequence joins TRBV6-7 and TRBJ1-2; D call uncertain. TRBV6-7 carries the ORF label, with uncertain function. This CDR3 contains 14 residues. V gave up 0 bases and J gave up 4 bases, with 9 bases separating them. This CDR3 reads CASSYSPTSYGYTF. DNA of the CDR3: TGTGCCAGCAGTTACTCGCCTACTAGCTATGGCTACACCTTC.

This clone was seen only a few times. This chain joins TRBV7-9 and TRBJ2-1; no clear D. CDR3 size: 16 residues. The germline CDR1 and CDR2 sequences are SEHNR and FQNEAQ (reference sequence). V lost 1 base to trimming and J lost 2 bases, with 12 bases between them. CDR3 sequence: CASSLGSRSPYNEQFF. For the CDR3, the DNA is TGTGCCAGCAGCTTAGGTAGCCGGTCCCCCTACAATGAGCAGTTCTTC.

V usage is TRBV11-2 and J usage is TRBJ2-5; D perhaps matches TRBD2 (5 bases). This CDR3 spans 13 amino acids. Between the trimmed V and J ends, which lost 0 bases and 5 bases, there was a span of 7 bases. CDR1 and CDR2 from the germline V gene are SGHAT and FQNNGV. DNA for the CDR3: TGTGCCAGCAGCTTAGAACCGGGGGAGACCCAGTACTTC. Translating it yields CASSLEPGETQYF.

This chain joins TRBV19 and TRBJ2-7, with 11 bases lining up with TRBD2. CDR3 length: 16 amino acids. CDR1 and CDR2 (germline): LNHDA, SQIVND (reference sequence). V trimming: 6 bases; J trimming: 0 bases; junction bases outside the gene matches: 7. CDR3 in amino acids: CASSLALAGGSYEQYF. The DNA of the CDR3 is TGTGCCAGTAGCCTGGCCCTAGCGGGGGGCTCCTACGAGCAGTACTTC.

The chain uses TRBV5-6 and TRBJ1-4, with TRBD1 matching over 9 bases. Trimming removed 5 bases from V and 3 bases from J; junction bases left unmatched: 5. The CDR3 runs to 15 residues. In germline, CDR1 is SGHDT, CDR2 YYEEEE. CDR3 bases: TGTGCCAGCAGTCGACAGGGGGTTGCTAATGAAAAACTGTTTTTT. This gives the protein CASSRQGVANEKLFF.

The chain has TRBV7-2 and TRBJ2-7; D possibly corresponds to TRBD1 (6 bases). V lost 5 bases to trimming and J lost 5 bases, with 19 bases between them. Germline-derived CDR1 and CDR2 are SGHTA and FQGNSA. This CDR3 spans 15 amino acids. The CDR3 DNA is TGTGCCAGCAGCAAAACCGGGACAAGCCCTAACGAGCAGTACTTC. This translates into CASSKTGTSPNEQYF.

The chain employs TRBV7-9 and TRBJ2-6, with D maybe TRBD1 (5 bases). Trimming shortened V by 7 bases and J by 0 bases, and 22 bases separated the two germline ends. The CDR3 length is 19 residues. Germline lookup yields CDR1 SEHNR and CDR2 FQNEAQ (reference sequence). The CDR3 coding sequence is TGTGCCAGCATCTCTCAGAAGGGGCTAAAAGTCTCTGGGGCCAACGTCCTGACTTTC. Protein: CASISQKGLKVSGANVLTF. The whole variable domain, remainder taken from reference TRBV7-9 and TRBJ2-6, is DTGVSQNPRHKITKRGQNVTFRCDPISEHNRLYWYRQTLGQGPEFLTYFQNEAQLEKSRLLSDRFSAERPKGSFSTLEIQRTEQGDSAMYLCASISQKGLKVSGANVLTFGAGSRLTVL.

The CDR3 coding sequence is TGTGCCAGCAGCTTAATTCGGGGGGGCGCCGCCGGGGAGCTGTTTTTT. Its translation is CASSLIRGGAAGELFF. The genes are TRBV11-2 and TRBJ2-2; 8 nucleotides agree with TRBD2. This CDR3 has 16 amino acids. The V gene end was trimmed by 2 bases and the J gene end by 6 bases; junction bases not matched to a gene: 8. The germline gives CDR1 SGHAT, CDR2 FQNNGV.

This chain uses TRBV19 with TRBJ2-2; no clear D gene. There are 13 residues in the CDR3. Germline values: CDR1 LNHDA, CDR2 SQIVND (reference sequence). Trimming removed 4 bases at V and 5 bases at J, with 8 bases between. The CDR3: CASSNRGTGELFF. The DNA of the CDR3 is TGTGCCAGTAGTAATCGAGGTACCGGGGAGCTGTTTTTT.

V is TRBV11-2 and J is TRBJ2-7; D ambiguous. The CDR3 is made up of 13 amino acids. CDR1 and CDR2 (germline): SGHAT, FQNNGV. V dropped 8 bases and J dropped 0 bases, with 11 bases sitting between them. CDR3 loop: CASAQPSSYEQYF. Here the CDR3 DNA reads TGTGCCAGCGCACAGCCCAGCTCCTACGAGCAGTACTTC.

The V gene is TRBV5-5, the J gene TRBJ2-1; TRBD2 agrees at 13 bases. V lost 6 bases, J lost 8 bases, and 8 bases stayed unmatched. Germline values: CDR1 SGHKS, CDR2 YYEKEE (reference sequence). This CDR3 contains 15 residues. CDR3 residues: CASTLLAGGRYEQFF. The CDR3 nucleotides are TGTGCCAGCACTTTACTAGCGGGGGGGCGCTATGAGCAGTTCTTC.

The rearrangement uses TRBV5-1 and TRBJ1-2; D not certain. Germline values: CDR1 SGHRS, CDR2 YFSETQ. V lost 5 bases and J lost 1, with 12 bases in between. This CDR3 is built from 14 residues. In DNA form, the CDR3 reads TGCGCCAGCAGAACAGACATTTATAACTATGGCTACACCTTC. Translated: CASRTDIYNYGYTF. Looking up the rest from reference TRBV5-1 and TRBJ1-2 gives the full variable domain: KAGVTQTPRYLIKTRGQQVTLSCSPISGHRSVSWYQQTPGQGLQFLFEYFSETQRNKGNFPGRFSGRQFSNSRSEMNVSTLELGDSALYLCASRTDIYNYGYTFGSGTRLTVV.

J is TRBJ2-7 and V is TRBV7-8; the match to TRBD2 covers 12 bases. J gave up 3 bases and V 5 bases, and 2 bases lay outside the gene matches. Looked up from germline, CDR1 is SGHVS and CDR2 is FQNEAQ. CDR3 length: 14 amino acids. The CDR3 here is CASSTTSGGYEQYF. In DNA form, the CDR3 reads TGTGCCAGCAGCACGACTAGCGGGGGCTACGAGCAGTACTTC.